This entry concerns a single T cell receptor (beta chain). Antigen unknown. This record belongs to a study of OX40 agonist ivuxolimab in advanced cancers. This CDR3 region has 13 residues. CDR1 and CDR2 (germline): SEHNR, FQNEAQ (reference sequence). Between the trimmed V and J ends, which lost 4 bases and 4 bases, there was a span of 10 bases. Assay: immunoSEQ multiplex PCR; the TCRdb copy retains only in-frame clones and omits some. Of tens of thousands of clones listed, approximately 94% are singletons. The timepoints at which blood was sampled were baseline, cycle 4 day 1, and cycle 7 day 1. General observations from the study: Partial responders at 0.1-3.0 mg/kg showed near-lowest clonal expansion. Certain nonresponders likewise exhibited a low normalized T-cell clonal expansion. At 0.1 to 3.0 mg/kg and by week 6, CD4+ and CD8+ T cells in the blood had expanded clonally.

The sequencing here drew on CD4+ or CD8+ T cells sorted from blood, taken in a trial of the OX40 agonist ivuxolimab. The chain employs TRBV7-9 and TRBJ1-1, with D possibly being TRBD1 (5 bases). The clonotype comes from an adult with an advanced solid tumor such as melanoma, head and neck, liver or kidney cancer. CDR3 loop: CASSWGYTTEAFF. The CDR3 DNA sequence: TGTGCCAGCAGCTGGGGGTATACCACTGAAGCTTTCTTT.